This T cell receptor (beta chain) is drawn from a study of CD8+ T cells in alopecia areata. Study background: Patients took tofacitinib for 6 to 18 months, followed by 6 drug-free months.

With regard to this clone: Its antigen is not known.

Per germline, CDR1 MGHDK and CDR2 SYGVNS. This CDR3 has 13 amino acids. Trimming left V 8 bases short and J 7 bases short, with 14 bases between. Study results and limitations: Significant decreases in scalp clonality and expanded CD8+ clones followed tofacitinib treatment. Sequenced scalp T cells also include alphabeta T cells resident in normal skin. TCR sharing was clearer in mice than between patients, perhaps partly owing to patient HLA diversity.

Sequencing templates came from extracted RNA that was reverse transcribed into cDNA. The repertoire was sequenced with immunoSEQ multiplex PCR; TCRdb's copy has only in-frame clones and lacks some. The table includes more than 95,000 clones, around 60% detected once. Treatment here: oral pan-JAK inhibitor, 5-10 mg twice daily. The chain combines TRBV25-1 with TRBJ2-2, with a possible D match to TRBD2 (7 bases). The sample was CD4+ T cells sorted from blood, taken at week 4, from a patient treated with tofacitinib. This clonotype was sampled from a human donor with alopecia areata. CDR3 sequence: CASPRGGGGELFF. The CDR3 DNA is TGTGCCAGCCCTCGGGGAGGGGGCGGGGAGCTGTTTTTT.